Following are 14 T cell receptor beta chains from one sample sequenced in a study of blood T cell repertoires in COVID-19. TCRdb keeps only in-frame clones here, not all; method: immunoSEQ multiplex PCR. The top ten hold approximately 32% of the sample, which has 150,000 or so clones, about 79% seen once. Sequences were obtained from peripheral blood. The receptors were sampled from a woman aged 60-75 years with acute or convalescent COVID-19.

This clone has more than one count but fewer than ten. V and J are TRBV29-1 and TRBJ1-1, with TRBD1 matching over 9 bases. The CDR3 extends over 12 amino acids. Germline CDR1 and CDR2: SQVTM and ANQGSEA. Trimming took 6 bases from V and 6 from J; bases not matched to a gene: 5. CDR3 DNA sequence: TGCAGCGTCCCGGGACAGGGAGCTGAAGCTTTCTTT. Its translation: CSVPGQGAEAFF.

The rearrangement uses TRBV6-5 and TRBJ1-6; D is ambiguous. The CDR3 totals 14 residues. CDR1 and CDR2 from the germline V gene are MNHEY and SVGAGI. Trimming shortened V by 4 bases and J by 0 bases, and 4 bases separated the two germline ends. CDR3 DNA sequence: TGTGCCAGCAGTTCAAACTCCTATAATTCACCCCTCCACTTT. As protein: CASSSNSYNSPLHF.

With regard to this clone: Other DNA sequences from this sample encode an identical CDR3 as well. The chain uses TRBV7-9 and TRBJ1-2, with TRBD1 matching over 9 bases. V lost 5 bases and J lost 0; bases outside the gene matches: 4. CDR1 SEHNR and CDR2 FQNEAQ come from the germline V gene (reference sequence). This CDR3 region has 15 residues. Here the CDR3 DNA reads TGTGCCAGCAGCCCTAGACAGGGGGCTAACTATGGCTACACCTTC. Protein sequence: CASSPRQGANYGYTF.

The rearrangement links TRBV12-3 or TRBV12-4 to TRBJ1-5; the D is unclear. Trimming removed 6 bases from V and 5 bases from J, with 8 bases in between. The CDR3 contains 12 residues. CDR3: CASSPGDQPQHF. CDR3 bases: TGTGCCAGCAGCCCCGGAGATCAGCCCCAGCATTTT.

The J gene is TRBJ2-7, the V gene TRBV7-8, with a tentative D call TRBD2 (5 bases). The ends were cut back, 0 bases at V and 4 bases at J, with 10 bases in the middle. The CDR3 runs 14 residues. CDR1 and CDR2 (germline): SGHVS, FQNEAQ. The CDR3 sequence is CASSLATGVYEQYV. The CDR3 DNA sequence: TGTGCCAGCAGCTTAGCGACCGGGGTATACGAGCAGTACGTC.

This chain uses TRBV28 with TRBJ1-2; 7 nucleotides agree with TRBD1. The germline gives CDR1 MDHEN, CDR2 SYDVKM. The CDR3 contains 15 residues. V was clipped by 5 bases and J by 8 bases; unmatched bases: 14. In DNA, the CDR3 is TGTGCCAGCAGTACCCCGGCTACAGGGGTTGGAGGCTACACCTTC. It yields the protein CASSTPATGVGGYTF.

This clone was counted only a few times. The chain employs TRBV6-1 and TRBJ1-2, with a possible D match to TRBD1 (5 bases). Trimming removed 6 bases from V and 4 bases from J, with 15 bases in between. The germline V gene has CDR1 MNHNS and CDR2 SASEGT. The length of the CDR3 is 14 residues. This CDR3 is CASRSQGNRYGYTF. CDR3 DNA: TGTGCCAGCAGGTCTCAGGGTAACCGCTATGGCTACACCTTC.

The CDR3 reads CASSLTLGLKIYF. The CDR3, as DNA: TGTGCCAGCAGCTTAACGCTGGGGCTGAAGATCTACTTC. The chain recombines TRBV7-9 with TRBJ2-7; possibly TRBD1 for D (5 bases). Between the trimmed V and J ends, which lost 2 bases and 13 bases, there was a span of 18 bases. Germline V lookup: CDR1 SEHNR, CDR2 FQNEAQ (reference sequence). The CDR3 contains 13 residues.

CDR3 in amino acids: CASSPGRLQETQYF. The CDR3 DNA reads as TGCGCCAGCAGCCCGGGTCGGTTACAAGAGACCCAGTACTTC. The V call is TRBV5-1, the J call TRBJ2-5; D is unclear. This CDR3 has 14 amino acids. Germline loops: CDR1 SGHRS, CDR2 YFSETQ. V was cut by 4 bases and J by 2 bases, with 12 bases left in between.

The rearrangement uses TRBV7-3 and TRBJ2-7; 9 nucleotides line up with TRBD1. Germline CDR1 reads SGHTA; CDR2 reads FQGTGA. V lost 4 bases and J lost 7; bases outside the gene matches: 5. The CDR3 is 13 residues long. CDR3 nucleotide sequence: TGTGCCAGCAGCTCTCAGACAGGGGGGGAGCAGTACTTC. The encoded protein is CASSSQTGGEQYF.

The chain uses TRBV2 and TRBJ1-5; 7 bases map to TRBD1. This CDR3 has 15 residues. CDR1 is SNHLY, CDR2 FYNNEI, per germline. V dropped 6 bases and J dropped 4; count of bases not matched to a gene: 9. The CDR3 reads CASSPGTARNQPQHF. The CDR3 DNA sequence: TGTGCCAGCAGCCCCGGGACAGCCAGGAATCAGCCCCAGCATTTT.

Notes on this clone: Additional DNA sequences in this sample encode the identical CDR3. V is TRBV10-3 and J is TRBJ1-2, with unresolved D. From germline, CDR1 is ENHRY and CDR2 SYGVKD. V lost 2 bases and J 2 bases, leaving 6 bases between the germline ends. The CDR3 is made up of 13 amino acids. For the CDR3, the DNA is TGTGCCATCAGTGAGGGCGGGAACTATGGCTACACCTTC. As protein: CAISEGGNYGYTF.

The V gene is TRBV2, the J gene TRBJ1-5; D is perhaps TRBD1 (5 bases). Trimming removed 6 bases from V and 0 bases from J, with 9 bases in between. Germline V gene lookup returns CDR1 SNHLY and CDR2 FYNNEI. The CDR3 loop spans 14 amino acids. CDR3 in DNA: TGTGCCAGCAGCCCGGGACTTAGCAATCAGCCCCAGCATTTT. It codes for CASSPGLSNQPQHF.

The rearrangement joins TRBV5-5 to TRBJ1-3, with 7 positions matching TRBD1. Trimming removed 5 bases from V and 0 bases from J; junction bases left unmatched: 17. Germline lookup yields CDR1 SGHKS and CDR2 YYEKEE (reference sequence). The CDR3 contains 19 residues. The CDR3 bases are TGTGCCAGCAGGCGCGACAGGGCTCTCGCCGACTCCTCTGGAAACACCATATATTTT. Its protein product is CASRRDRALADSSGNTIYF.